The table lists the clone carrying this T cell receptor (beta chain) with a few counts. Antigen unknown. The V end was cut by 4 bases, the J end by 5 bases, with 17 bases between. The length of the CDR3 is 15 residues. The germline V gene encodes CDR1 SGHTA and CDR2 FQGNSA. The source of the sample is a study of blood T cells in healthy people across ages. Study-wide results and caveats: TCR beta diversity tracked closely with naive T cell percentage.

With a J-beta primer mix and a sample-barcoded 5' primer, a second PCR ran 7 to 11 cycles. TCRdb processed the 5' RACE reads anew with MiXCR; each CDR3 protein has one entry. Here the sample spans about 840,000 distinct CDR3 sequences, 25% to 35% being singletons. Total RNA extracted from each sample amounted to at least 6 micrograms. The data were also submitted as part of a second study, on T cells of mothers and their children.

The sequencing input was blood. This receptor was obtained from a woman in her forties in good health. The chain is built from TRBV7-2 and TRBJ1-2, with D maybe TRBD1 (5 bases). The CDR3: CASSSNPGTVYGYTF. The CDR3 DNA reads as TGTGCCAGCAGCTCAAACCCCGGGACCGTGTATGGCTACACCTTC.